This is a list of T cell receptor beta chains from one sample in a study of shared clonotypes between healthy human individuals. Data came from immunoSEQ multiplex PCR; TCRdb stores just in-frame clones and leaves some out. The top ten clones hold approximately 0.37% of a sample with some 2,500,000 clones, 93% of them seen once. Sequencing was carried out using naive CD4+ T cells from PBMCs. The source of these receptors is a man between 18 and 35 years old in good health. Some clones in this sample may be carry-over from other donors' samples. CDR3s leave out the opening cysteine and the closing phenylalanine or tryptophan. The order of the fields is J gene, V gene, CDR3 protein.

TRBJ1-2,TRBV11-2,ASSDPTYGYT
TRBJ2-6,TRBV7-7,ASSPVADSGANVLT
TRBJ2-1,TRBV6-4,ASSDLVAGKGNEQF
TRBJ1-2,TRBV9,ASSPPYPTGDYGYT
TRBJ2-7,TRBV28,ASSSPDRVDPYEQY
TRBJ2-2,TRBV19,ASSISSAAGELF
TRBJ2-2,TRBV7-9,ASSSPVLAGVNTGELF
TRBJ2-1,TRBV5-1,ATREGSGNEQF
TRBJ2-5,TRBV5-1,ASSMGPGETQY
TRBJ2-3,TRBV4-1,ASSQLGSTDTQY
TRBJ1-2,TRBV6-1,ASSVRDRNYGYT
TRBJ1-2,TRBV4-1,ASSQGTVERGGT
TRBJ1-2,TRBV28,ASSFWEGYT
TRBJ1-1,TRBV18,ASSEGLNTEAF
TRBJ2-1,TRBV28,ASSPDRSPYNEQF
TRBJ2-1,TRBV2,ASSRPGLGNNEQF
TRBJ2-1,TRBV7-9,ASSLGLGGNEQF